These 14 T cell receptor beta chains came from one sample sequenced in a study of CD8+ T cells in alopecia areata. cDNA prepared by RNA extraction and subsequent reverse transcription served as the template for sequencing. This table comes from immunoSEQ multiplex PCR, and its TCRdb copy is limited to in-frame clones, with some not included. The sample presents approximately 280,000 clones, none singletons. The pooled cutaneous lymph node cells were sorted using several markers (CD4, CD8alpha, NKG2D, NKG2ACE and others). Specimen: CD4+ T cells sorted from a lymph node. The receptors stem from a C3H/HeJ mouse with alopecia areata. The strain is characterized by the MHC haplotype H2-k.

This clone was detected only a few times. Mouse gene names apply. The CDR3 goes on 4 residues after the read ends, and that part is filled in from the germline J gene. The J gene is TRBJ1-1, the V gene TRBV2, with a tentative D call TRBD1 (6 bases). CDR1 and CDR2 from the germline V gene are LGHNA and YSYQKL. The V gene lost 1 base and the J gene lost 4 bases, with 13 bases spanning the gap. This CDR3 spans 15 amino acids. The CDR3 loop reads CASSQAGRGTTEVFF. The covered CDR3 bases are TGTGCCAGCAGCCAAGCAGGGAGGGGGACCACA.

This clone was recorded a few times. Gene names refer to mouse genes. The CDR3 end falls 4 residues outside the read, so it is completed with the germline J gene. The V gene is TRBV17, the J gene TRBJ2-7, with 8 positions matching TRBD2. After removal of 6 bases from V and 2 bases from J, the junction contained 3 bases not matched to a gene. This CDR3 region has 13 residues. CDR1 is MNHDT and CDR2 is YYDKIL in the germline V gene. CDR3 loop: CASSVLGAYEQYF. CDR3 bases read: TGTGCTAGCAGCGTACTGGGGGCCTAT.

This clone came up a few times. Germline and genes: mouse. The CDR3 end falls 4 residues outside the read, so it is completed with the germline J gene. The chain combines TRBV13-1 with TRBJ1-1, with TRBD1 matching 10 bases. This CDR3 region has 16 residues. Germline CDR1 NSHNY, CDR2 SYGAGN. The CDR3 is CASSGSKPGQGREVFF. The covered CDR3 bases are TGTGCCAGCAGCGGTAGCAAACCGGGACAGGGGCGA.

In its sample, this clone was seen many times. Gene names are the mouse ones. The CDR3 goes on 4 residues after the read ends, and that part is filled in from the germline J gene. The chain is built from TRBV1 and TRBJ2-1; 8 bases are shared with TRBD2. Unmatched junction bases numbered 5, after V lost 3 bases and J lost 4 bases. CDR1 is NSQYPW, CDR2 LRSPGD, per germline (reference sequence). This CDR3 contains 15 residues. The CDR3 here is CTCSAWTGRYAEQFF. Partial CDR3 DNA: TGCACCTGCAGTGCGTGGACTGGGCGTTATGCT.

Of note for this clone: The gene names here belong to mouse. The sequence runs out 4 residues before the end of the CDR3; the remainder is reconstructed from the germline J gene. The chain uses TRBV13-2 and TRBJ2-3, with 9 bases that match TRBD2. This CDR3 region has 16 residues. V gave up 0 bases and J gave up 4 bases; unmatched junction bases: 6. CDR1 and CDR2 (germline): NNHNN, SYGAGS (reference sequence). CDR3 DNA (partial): TGTGCCAGCGGTGATGTGGTCGGACTGGGGACAGAA. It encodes CASGDVVGLGTE. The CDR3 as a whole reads CASGDVVGLGTETLYF.

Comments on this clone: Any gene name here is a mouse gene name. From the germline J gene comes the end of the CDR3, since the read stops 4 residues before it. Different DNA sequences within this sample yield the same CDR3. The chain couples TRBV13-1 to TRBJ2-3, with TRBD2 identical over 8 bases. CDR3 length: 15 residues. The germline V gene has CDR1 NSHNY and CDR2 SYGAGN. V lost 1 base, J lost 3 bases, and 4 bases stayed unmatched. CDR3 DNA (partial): TGTGCCAGCAGTGATAGGGCTGGGGGGGCAGAA. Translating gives CASSDRAGGAE. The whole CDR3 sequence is CASSDRAGGAETLYF.

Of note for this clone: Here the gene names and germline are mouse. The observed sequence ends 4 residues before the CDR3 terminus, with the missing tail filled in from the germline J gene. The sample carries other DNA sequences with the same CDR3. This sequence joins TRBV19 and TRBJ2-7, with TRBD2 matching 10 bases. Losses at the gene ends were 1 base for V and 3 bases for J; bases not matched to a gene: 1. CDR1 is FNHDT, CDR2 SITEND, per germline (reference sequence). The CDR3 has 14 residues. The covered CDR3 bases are TGTGCCAGCAGTATAAGGACTGGGGGCTAT. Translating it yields CASSIRTGGY. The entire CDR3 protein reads CASSIRTGGYEQYF.

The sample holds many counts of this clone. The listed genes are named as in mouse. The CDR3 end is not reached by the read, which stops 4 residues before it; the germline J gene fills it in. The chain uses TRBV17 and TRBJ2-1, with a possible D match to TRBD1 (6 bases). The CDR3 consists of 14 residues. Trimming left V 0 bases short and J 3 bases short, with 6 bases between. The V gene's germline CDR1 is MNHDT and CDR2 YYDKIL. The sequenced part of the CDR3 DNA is TGTGCTAGCAGTAGAGAACAGGGCTATGCT. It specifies CASSREQGYA. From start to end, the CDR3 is CASSREQGYAEQFF.

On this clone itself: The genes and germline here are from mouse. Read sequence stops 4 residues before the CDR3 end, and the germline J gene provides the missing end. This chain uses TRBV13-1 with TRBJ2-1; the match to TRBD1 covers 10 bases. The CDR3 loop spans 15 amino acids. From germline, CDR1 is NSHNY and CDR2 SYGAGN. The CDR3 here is CASSETGTGVAEQFF. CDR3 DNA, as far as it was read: TGTGCCAGCAGTGAGACCGGGACAGGGGTCGCT.

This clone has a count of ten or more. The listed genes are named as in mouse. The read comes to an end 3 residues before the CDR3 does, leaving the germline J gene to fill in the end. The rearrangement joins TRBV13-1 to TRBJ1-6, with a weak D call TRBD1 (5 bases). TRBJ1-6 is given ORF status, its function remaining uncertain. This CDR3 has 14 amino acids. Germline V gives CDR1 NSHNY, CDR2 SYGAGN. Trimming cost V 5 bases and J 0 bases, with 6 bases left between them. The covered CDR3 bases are TGTGCCAGCAGGGACACTTCCTATAATTCGCCC. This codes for CASRDTSYNSP. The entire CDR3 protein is CASRDTSYNSPLYF.

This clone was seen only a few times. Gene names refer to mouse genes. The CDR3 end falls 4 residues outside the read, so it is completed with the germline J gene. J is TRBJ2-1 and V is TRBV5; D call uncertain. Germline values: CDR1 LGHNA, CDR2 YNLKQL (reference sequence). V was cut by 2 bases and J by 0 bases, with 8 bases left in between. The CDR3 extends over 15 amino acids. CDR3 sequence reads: CASSQKTNNYAEQFF. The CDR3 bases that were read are TGTGCCAGCAGCCAAAAGACAAATAACTATGCT.

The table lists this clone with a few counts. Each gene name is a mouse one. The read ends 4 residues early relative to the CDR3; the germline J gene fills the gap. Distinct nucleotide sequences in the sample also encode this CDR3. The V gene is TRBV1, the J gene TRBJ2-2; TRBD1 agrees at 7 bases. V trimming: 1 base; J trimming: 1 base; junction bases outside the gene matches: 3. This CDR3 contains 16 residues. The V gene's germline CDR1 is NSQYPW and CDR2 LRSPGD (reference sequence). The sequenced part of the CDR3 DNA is TGCACCTGCAGTGCAGCGGGGACAGTAAACACCGGG. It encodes CTCSAAGTVNTG. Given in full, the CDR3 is CTCSAAGTVNTGQLYF.

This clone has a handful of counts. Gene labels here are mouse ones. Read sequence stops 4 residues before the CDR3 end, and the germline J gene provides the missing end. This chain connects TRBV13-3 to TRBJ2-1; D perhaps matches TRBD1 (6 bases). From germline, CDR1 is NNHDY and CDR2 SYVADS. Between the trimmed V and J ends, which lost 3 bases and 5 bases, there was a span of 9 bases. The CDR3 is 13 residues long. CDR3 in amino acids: CASSGTEHAEQFF. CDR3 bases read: TGTGCCAGCAGTGGGACAGAACATGCT.

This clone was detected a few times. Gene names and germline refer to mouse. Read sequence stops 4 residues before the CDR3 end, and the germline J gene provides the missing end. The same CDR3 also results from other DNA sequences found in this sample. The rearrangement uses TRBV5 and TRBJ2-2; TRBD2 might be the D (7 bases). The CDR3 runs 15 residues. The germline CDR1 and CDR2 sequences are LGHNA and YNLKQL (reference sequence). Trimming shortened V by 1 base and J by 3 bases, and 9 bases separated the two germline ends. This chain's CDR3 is CASSQVGGDTGQLYF. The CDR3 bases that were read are TGTGCCAGCAGCCAAGTGGGGGGCGACACCGGG.